What follows is one T cell receptor beta chain and its context. Trimming shortened V by 0 bases and J by 6 bases, and 12 bases separated the two germline ends. The CDR3 loop spans 15 amino acids. From germline, CDR1 is SGDLS and CDR2 YYNGEE. This sample is part of a study of blood T cell repertoires in COVID-19. Study information: Both acute and convalescent COVID-19 samples were obtained from the United States, Italy and Spain. The analysed material was cDNA or gDNA that came from T cells, B-cell-depleted T cells, or PBMCs.

As handled by the study authors: Cell counts per sample came from amplifying reference gene primers. Profiling relied on immunoSEQ multiplex PCR, and the TCRdb table lists in-frame clones only, not all of them. V and J calls and clone size follow that table, whereas D and trimming were derived from the DNA. The sample has roughly 300,000 clones; roughly 82% are singletons. V gene TRBV9 combines with J gene TRBJ2-2; maybe TRBD2 (6 bases). This sequence was found in a woman in her 50s with acute or convalescent COVID-19. The sample consisted of peripheral blood. CDR3 in DNA: TGTGCCAGCAGCGTAGGCGGGATTCGCGCCGGGGAGCTGTTTTTT. Amino acids: CASSVGGIRAGELFF.